These 2 T cell receptor beta chains were all obtained from the same sample, sequenced in a study of cytomegalovirus exposure and HLA in healthy donors. Amplification used 60 Vbeta primers and 13 Jbeta primers. The assay was immunoSEQ multiplex PCR, and TCRdb's table has in-frame clones only and misses some. The data hold about 150,000 clones, with approximately 84% observed a single time. Material: PBMCs. These receptors all stem from a man younger than 35 in good health and CMV-seronegative.

The chain carries TRBV27 and TRBJ2-7, with 7 bases lining up with TRBD1. The CDR3 runs 15 residues. Germline CDR1 and CDR2: MNHEY and SMNVEV (reference sequence). Trimming took 5 bases from V and 2 from J; bases not matched to a gene: 9. CDR3 loop: CASSPLLTGTYEQYF. The CDR3 nucleotides read TGTGCCAGCAGTCCTCTATTGACAGGGACCTACGAGCAGTACTTC.

This chain joins TRBV11-3 and TRBJ2-7; a possible D gene is TRBD2 (7 bases). Germline assignment: CDR1 SGHNT and CDR2 YENEEA. V was clipped by 5 bases and J by 6 bases, with 14 bases between them. This CDR3 region has 13 residues. CDR3 DNA sequence: TGTGCCAGCAGCGCTACTAGGGGGGGCGAGCAGTACTTC. Encoded protein: CASSATRGGEQYF.